This T cell receptor beta chain came from a study of cytomegalovirus exposure and HLA in healthy donors (dated by TCRdb to about 2017). General notes on the study: An earlier analysis of some 600 of the donors reported approximately 260 Gb of sequence data and approximately 120 million unique TCR beta sequences obtained from about 170 million T cells. The study aimed to test whether signatures of past pathogen exposure could be identified by cataloging public T cell receptors. The study used immunosequencing to profile the T cell repertoires of more than 650 subjects and linked those repertoires to cytomegalovirus serostatus. To study patterns of TCR occurrence, a later analysis re-analyzed previously published TCR beta repertoires from 500 to 850 donors and added high-resolution HLA genotyping. Of the 300 to 450 genotyped donors, around 81% fell in the genetic ancestry cluster associated with self-reported Caucasian donors. An early release covering 550 to 650 HLA-typed donors comprised 300 to 350 gigabases of sequencing data and approximately 85 million unique TCR sequences. The later analysis used no new phenotypic data to find candidate immune exposures, relying instead on TCR beta sequences and their occurrence across donors. HLA typing covered class I and class II loci at four-digit resolution. Among 300 to 500 genotyped donors of the cohort, an average of around 220,000 unique TCR beta nucleotide sequences was sequenced per donor, of which 15% to 20% were non-productive. The study combined high-throughput TCR immunosequencing, statistical association of individual TCRs with disease status, and machine learning to predict cytomegalovirus infection status. The number of donors typed differed by locus, with about 629-630 for A, B, C, DRB1 and DQB1, roughly 520 for DQA1, about 610 for DPA1, and some 440 for DPB1. Genome-wide SNP genotypes for about 55% of the 666 donors were used in a later genetic analysis, which treated that subset as a discovery cohort. Along with the approximately 670-subject first cohort, a separate validation cohort of approximately 110 different subjects was used. An earlier analysis of more than 450 of the donors used high-throughput TCR beta sequencing to judge whether each TCR beta V gene segment behaved as functional or pseudogenic. Donor age, sex, ethnicity and CMV serostatus were collected together with the repertoire data. All discovery cohort repertoires had been generated on a single sequencing platform. About five DR-DQ haplotypes were handled as single units for association and clustering, since linkage in the cohort was strong. The study at large found these results: An earlier analysis of approximately 590 of the donors showed that most TCR beta V segments appeared in productive rearrangements either about 87% or about 30% of the time, which broadly matched IMGT annotations. Cytomegalovirus status was reported to be diagnosed by the classifier with high specificity and sensitivity in both the original and validation cohorts. In a later analysis, around 15,000 TCR beta sequences were associated with specific HLA alleles at a false discovery rate of 0.05. While some public TCRs were present in many individuals, most TCR sequences turned up only very rarely across donors. Linkage disequilibrium might explain the correlated functional status among segregating V segments, but an unknown experimental factor could not be excluded. Immune exposure information for the cohort was limited to CMV serostatus. Strong co-occurrence of HLA alleles, especially DR and DQ, made assigning TCR associations to individual alleles difficult. In this cohort, only TCR beta chains were sequenced, and detectable features were limited by the absence of alpha or paired-chain data. In a later genetic analysis, fewer N-insertions in productive TCRs were reported among donors in an Asian-associated ancestry cluster than the approximately 710-donor mean. A later analysis found that HLA-associated TCR beta chains were more clonally expanded and had lower generation probabilities than equally common non-associated chains. HLA typing was unavailable for some donors at each locus, so association tests used only the typed subset. V-gene and J-gene trimming of TCR beta chains was associated with a missense DCLRE1C variant in a later genetic analysis, and the association was replicated in an independent cohort. A further reported finding was that TCR beta sequences accurately predicted the HLA-A and HLA-B alleles for most subjects in the first cohort. According to a later analysis, parvovirus B19, influenza, CMV and Epstein-Barr virus appeared linked to several top co-occurrence clusters. The authors suggested that the approach could potentially be generalized to other disease states and immunological phenotypes. In the study, approximately 160 TCR beta chains were listed as associated with cytomegalovirus. A later analysis found that most CMV-associated TCR beta chains appeared HLA-restricted, with HLA associations seemingly driven largely by CMV exposure. A cluster of highly shared sequence variants was judged likely to represent a technical artifact of the sequencing pipeline. About 17 rarely observed V segments, including chromosome 9 orphons, were excluded from the earlier analysis of some 590 of the donors because counts were too low. In a later analysis, the rate of TCR association differed among HLA loci, with DRB1 alleles having the most associated TCRs and HLA-C alleles having the fewest. The presence/absence analyses assumed that sequencing depth was roughly uniform across donors, and that assumption may not be true. In vitro tests confirmed that three of the cytomegalovirus-associated TCR beta chains recognize cytomegalovirus antigens.

Libraries came from the immunoSEQ multiplex PCR assay. For the multiplex PCR, a mixture combining 60 forward primers for TCR Vbeta segments and 13 reverse primers for TCR Jbeta segments was used. A multiplex PCR assay on genomic DNA amplified the CDR3 region of rearranged TCR beta genes. The amplified TCR beta libraries were sequenced on the Illumina HiSeq System as 87-base-pair reads. For the original study's pipeline: In a later analysis, 80 million or so unique TCR beta chains were counted across the 650 to 700 repertoires, and roughly 10 million of these chains were shared by at least two donors. Raw reads were error-corrected and collapsed into unique sequences by a nearest-neighbor algorithm in which closely related sequences were merged to remove PCR and sequencing errors. CDR3 sequences were aligned to IMGT reference sequences to assign V, D and J gene segments. For a sequence to be retained, at least a six-nucleotide match to both a V gene segment and a J gene segment was required. A rearrangement was called productive if the CDR3 had no stop codons and remained in frame with V and J, and every other rearrangement was called non-productive. CDR3 was defined according to IMGT convention as the region running from the second conserved V-encoded cysteine to the conserved J-encoded phenylalanine. The earlier analysis of more than 450 of the donors excluded sequences that lacked an unambiguous match to a single V gene segment. An earlier analysis of 550 to 650 of the donors classified V segments as functional when productive rearrangements were above 56.7% and as segregating when the standard deviation between donors was above 5%. To diagnose cytomegalovirus status from the catalog of TCR beta chain sequences, a statistical classification framework was built. A later analysis assigned V and J genes by comparing TCR nucleotide sequences with IMGT/GENE-DB human TR gene sequences. The TCRdist pipeline was used in a later analysis to assign CDR3 sequences and most-parsimonious VDJ recombination scenarios. A later analysis defined each TCR beta chain by its CDR3 amino acid sequence plus V-gene family, and excluded reads lacking a unique V-gene family. A later analysis removed several hundred highly shared, low-generation-probability nucleotide sequences to deal with suspected cross-contamination and a sequencing artifact. In a later analysis, a clonal expansion index was calculated for each public chain from normalized within-repertoire ranks of inferred template counts. Generation probabilities in a later analysis came from a VDJ recombination model fitted to out-of-frame rearrangements, and those results were checked against IGoR. In a later analysis, TCR-TCR, TCR-HLA and TCR-CMV co-occurrence was scored with hypergeometric tests, and a repertoire-size bias correction was applied to TCR pairs. False discovery rates were estimated in a later analysis by permuting HLA or CMV assignments 20 times. In a later analysis, co-occurring TCRs were grouped with DBSCAN, and TCRdist sequence similarity was added when clustering was performed within HLA-allele-positive subsets. Repertoires with fewer than 30,000 or more than 120,000 public chains, plus five repertoires with anomalous nucleotide sharing, were excluded from co-occurrence clustering. Here the immuneACCESS table is served through TCRdb, limited to in-frame sequences with V and J called. Missing clones are a known gap in these copies; in checked studies unresolved V genes cover under half, and the rest lacks a known reason. That table furnishes V, J and clone size, whereas the DNA furnished D and trimming. Within this sample are tens of thousands of clones, with around 81% of them counted one time only. The ten top clones hold approximately 6.3% of the sample.

In total, over 600 healthy bone marrow donors made up the cohort. At the time of sampling, every cohort member was nominally healthy, though immune exposures that went unrecorded were likely present. The donor tested CMV seronegative and was one of the 352 seronegative cohort members. Every donor gave a peripheral blood sample, and the peripheral blood mononuclear cells from that sample were used for TCR beta sequencing. Genomic DNA extraction from the blood cell samples was performed with the Qiagen DNeasy Blood Extraction Kit. With regard to this clone: There is no known antigen for this receptor. Per-nucleotide qualities are absent, and no much larger clonotype sits a single base away.

The source material was PBMCs. The source is a man aged 45-60 years in good health and CMV-seronegative.

The DNA is TGCAGCGTTGACGACAGGGGGTTGTATGGCTACACCTTC. Translated, it reads CSVDDRGLYGYTF. Recombination joined TRBV29-1 with TRBJ1-2, with 9 middle bases fitting TRBD1. The CDR1 and CDR2 encoded by the germline V gene are SQVTM and ANQGSEA. The CDR3 sequence holds 13 residues, the cysteine and phenylalanine included. CDR3 DNA only is kept here, 39 bases in frame from base 1. The junction shows trimming of 3 bases on V and 5 bases on J, and the gene matches do not reach 4 bases of it.